These 9 T cell receptor beta chains were all obtained from the same sample, sequenced in a study of molecular identifiers for immune sequencing clone quantification. Via MiXCR, TCRdb re-called the PCR reads, giving one row per CDR3 protein. Here the sample spans 490,000 or so distinct CDR3 sequences, about 25% being singletons. The sequenced material came from naive CD8+ T cells from blood, with Jurkat cell RNA spiked in. Subset reported: FACS-sorted CD8+CD4-CCR7+CD45RA+ naive T cells. These receptors were taken from a human donor in good health. Some libraries in this study had Jurkat cell RNA spiked in.

A few counts support this clonotype. This sequence joins TRBV6-1 and TRBJ2-5; D perhaps matches TRBD2 (6 bases). The CDR3 spans 14 residues. Trimming removed 2 bases from V and 5 bases from J, with 12 bases in between. The germline gives CDR1 MNHNS, CDR2 SASEGT. Written as DNA, the CDR3 is TGTGCCAGCAGTGAACTAGCACGGGGGGAGACCCAGTACTTC. Its protein is CASSELARGETQYF.

The chain combines TRBV30 with TRBJ2-7; D is perhaps TRBD1 (6 bases). Germline CDR1 reads GTSNPN; CDR2 reads SVGIG (reference sequence). With 2 bases removed from V and 3 bases from J, the gap between germline ends came to 11 bases. CDR3 size: 13 residues. The CDR3 DNA reads TGTGCCTGGAGTTTCAGCAGGGGCTACGAGCAGTACTTC. Encoded protein: CAWSFSRGYEQYF.

This clonotype was observed a handful of times. The V call is TRBV20-1, the J call TRBJ2-7; 9 bases are a match to TRBD2. From germline, CDR1 is DFQATT and CDR2 SNEGSKA (reference sequence). J was trimmed by 9 bases and V by 5 bases; bases with no gene match: 20. The CDR3 runs 16 residues. The DNA of the CDR3 is TGCAGTGCTCCTGGTTCTAGCGGGGATTCCTACGAGCGGCAGTACTTC. It codes for CSAPGSSGDSYERQYF.

This clonotype occurred a few times. The rearrangement uses TRBV10-3 and TRBJ2-3; 8 bases align to TRBD1. From germline, CDR1 is ENHRY and CDR2 SYGVKD. The CDR3 has 15 amino acids. V shed 6 bases and J 5 bases; nucleotides not matched to a gene: 10. The CDR3 protein is CAIRTVDREKDTQYF. For the CDR3, the DNA is TGTGCCATCAGAACCGTGGACAGGGAGAAAGATACGCAGTATTTT.

This clonotype came up once. A much larger clone differs from this one at a single base, so this may be a read error. This chain uses TRBV20-1 with TRBJ2-3; 9 nucleotides match TRBD2. CDR1 DFQATT and CDR2 SNEGSKA come from the germline V gene (reference sequence). The CDR3 spans 13 residues. CDR3 region: CSARREGRDTRYF. The CDR3 coding sequence is TGCAGTGCTAGGCGGGAGGGAAGAGATACGCGGTATTTT.

The chain carries TRBV5-6 and TRBJ2-1; no firm D call. V was pared by 4 bases and J by 6 bases, with 11 bases between. There are 13 residues in the CDR3. The germline V gene encodes CDR1 SGHDT and CDR2 YYEEEE. In nucleotides, the CDR3 is TGTGCCAGCAGCCCCCTCGACATCAATGAGCAGTTCTTC. It specifies CASSPLDINEQFF.

This chain joins TRBV4-3 and TRBJ2-3; D not certain. V was trimmed by 0 bases and J by 0 bases, leaving 10 bases between them. Looked up from germline, CDR1 is LGHNA and CDR2 is YSLEER. This CDR3 has 16 residues. CDR3 coding DNA: TGCGCCAGCAGCCAAGATCGGATGGGGAGCACAGATACGCAGTATTTT. Protein sequence: CASSQDRMGSTDTQYF.

This clonotype has only one observation. A much larger clonotype is one base distant, so this may be a read error. As DNA, the CDR3 is TGTGCCAGCAGTTACCATCTGAACACTGAAGCTTTCTTT. Amino acids: CASSYHLNTEAFF. The chain recombines TRBV6-2 or TRBV6-3 with TRBJ1-1; D uncertain. CDR3 size: 13 residues. Per the germline V gene, CDR1 is MNHEY and CDR2 is SVGEGT. V lost 2 bases and J 0 bases, leaving 4 bases between the germline ends.

To note about this clonotype: This may come from a read error, since a much larger clone is one base off. The chain joins TRBV19 to TRBJ1-5; possible D gene TRBD1, 6 bases. Germline CDR1 and CDR2: LNHDA and SQIVND (reference sequence). This CDR3 has 13 amino acids. The CDR3 DNA follows: TGTGCCAGTGGTATTGGGGGCGGCCAGCCCCAGCATTTT. Translation: CASGIGGGQPQHF.